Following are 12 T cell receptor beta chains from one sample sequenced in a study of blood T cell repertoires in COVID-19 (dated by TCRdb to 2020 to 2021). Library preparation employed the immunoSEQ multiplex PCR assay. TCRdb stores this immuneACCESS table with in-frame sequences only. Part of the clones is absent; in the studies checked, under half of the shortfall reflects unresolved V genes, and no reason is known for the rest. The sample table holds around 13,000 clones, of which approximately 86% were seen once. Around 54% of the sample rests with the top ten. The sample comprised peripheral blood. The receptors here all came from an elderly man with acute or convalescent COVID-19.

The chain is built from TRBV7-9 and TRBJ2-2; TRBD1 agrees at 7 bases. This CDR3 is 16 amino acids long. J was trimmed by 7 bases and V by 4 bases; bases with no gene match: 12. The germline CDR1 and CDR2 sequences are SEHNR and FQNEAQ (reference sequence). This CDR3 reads CASSSPGTATRGELFF. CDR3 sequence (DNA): TGTGCCAGCAGCTCCCCCGGGACAGCGACCCGCGGGGAGCTGTTTTTT.

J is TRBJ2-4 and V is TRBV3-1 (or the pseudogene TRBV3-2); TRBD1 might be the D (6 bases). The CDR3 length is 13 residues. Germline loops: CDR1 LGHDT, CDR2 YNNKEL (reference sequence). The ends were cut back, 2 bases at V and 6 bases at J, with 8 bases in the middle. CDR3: CASSQTGINIQYF. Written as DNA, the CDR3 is TGTGCCAGCAGCCAAACAGGGATAAACATTCAGTACTTC.

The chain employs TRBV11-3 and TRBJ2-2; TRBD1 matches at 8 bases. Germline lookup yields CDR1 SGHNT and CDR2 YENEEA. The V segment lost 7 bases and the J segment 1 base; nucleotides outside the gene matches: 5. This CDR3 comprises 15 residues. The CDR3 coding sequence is TGTGCCAGCACCCCCGGGACAGGGAACACCGGGGAGCTGTTTTTT. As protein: CASTPGTGNTGELFF.

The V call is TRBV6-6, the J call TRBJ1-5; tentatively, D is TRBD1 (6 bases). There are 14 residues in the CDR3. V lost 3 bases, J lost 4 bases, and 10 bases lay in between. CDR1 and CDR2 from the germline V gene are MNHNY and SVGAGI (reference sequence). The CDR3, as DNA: TGTGCCAGCAGTTATTTCCAGGGGAATCAGCCCCAGCATTTT. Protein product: CASSYFQGNQPQHF.

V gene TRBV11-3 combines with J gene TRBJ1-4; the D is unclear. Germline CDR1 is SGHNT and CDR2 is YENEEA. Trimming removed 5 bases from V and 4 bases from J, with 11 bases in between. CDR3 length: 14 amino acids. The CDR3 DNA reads TGTGCCAGCAGCCCCAACGCGGGTAATGAAAAACTGTTTTTT. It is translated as CASSPNAGNEKLFF.

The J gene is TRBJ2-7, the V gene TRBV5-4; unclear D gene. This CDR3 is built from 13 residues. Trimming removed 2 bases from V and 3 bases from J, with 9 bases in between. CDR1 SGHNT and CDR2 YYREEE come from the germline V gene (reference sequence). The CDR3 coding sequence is TGTGCCAGCAGCTTCCGGTACAGCTACGAGCAGTACTTC. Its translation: CASSFRYSYEQYF.

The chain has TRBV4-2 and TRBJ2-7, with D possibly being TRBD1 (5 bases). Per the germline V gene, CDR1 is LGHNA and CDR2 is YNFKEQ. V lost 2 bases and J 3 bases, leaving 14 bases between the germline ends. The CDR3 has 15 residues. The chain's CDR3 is CASSQRKDIDYEQYF. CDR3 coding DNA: TGTGCCAGCAGCCAAAGAAAGGACATTGACTACGAGCAGTACTTC.

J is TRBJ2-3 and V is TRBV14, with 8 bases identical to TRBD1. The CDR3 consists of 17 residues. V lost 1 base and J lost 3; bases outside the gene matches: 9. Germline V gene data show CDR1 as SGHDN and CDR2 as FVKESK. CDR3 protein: CASSQVTGGWSTDTQYF. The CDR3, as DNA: TGTGCCAGCAGCCAAGTCACAGGGGGGTGGAGTACAGATACGCAGTATTTT. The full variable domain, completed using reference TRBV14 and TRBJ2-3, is EAGVTQFPSHSVIEKGQTVTLRCDPISGHDNLYWYRRVMGKEIKFLLHFVKESKQDESGMPNNRFLAERTGGTYSTLKVQPAELEDSGVYFCASSQVTGGWSTDTQYFGPGTRLTVL.

The CDR3 reads CASSRDRGANVLTF. CDR3 sequence (DNA): TGTGCCAGCAGTCGGGACAGGGGGGCCAACGTCCTGACTTTC. This sequence joins TRBV5-5 and TRBJ2-6; 8 positions agree with TRBD1. CDR1 and CDR2 from the germline V gene are SGHKS and YYEKEE (reference sequence). Trimming removed 5 bases from V and 4 bases from J; junction bases left unmatched: 2. The CDR3 sequence is 14 residues long. Full variable domain (remainder filled in from reference TRBV5-5 and TRBJ2-6): DAGVTQSPTHLIKTRGQQVTLRCSPISGHKSVSWYQQVLGQGPQFIFQYYEKEERGRGNFPDRFSARQFPNYSSELNVNALLLGDSALYLCASSRDRGANVLTFGAGSRLTVL.

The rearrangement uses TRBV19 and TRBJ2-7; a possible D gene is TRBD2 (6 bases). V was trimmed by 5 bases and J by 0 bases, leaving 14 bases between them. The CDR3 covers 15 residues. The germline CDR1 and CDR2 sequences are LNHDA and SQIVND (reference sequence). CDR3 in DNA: TGTGCCAGTAGTTCTCCCCGCGGGAACTCCTACGAGCAGTACTTC. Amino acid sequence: CASSSPRGNSYEQYF.

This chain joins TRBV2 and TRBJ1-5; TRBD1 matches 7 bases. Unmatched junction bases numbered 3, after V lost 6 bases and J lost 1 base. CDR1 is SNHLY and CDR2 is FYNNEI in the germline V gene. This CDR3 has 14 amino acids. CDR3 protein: CASRGDSSNQPQHF. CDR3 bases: TGTGCCAGCAGAGGGGACAGCAGCAATCAGCCCCAGCATTTT.

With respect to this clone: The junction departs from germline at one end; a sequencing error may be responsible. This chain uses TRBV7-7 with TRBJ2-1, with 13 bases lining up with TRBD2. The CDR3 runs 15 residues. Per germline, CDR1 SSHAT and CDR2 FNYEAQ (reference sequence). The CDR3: CASSPGLAGYNEQFF. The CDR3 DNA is TGTGCTAGCAGCCCGGGACTAGCGGGATACAATGAGCAGTTCTTC.